The 12 T cell receptor beta chains below all came from one sample that was sequenced in a study of T cell changes during pregnancy in multiple sclerosis. Repertoires were generated with immunoSEQ multiplex PCR, while TCRdb's copy carries only in-frame clones and drops some. The sample has tens of thousands of clones; approximately 93% are singletons. Sequencing used CD4+ T cells from peripheral blood mononuclear cells, obtained after pregnancy. Receptors originate from a female donor with multiple sclerosis, enrolled in a pregnancy study.

The chain joins TRBV28 to TRBJ2-7; no reliable D call. V was cut by 4 bases and J by 2 bases, with 6 bases left in between. Germline V CDR1 and CDR2: MDHEN, SYDVKM. The CDR3 covers 12 residues. The CDR3 DNA reads as TGTGCCAGCAGTTCCCTCCCCTACGAGCAGTACTTC. Amino acids: CASSSLPYEQYF. Complete variable domain (other parts from reference TRBV28 and TRBJ2-7): DVKVTQSSRYLVKRTGEKVFLECVQDMDHENMFWYRQDPGLGLRLIYFSYDVKMKEKGDIPEGYSVSREKKERFSLILESASTNQTSMYLCASSSLPYEQYFGPGTRLTVT.

The rearrangement joins TRBV19 to TRBJ2-4; tentative D call: TRBD2 (6 bases). This CDR3 comprises 15 residues. Trimming removed 5 bases from V and 3 bases from J, with 14 bases in between. The germline gives CDR1 LNHDA, CDR2 SQIVND (reference sequence). This chain's CDR3 is CASSPNGRNKNIQYF. The CDR3 bases are TGTGCCAGTAGTCCCAACGGGAGAAACAAAAACATTCAGTACTTC. Combining the CDR3 with reference TRBV19 and TRBJ2-4 gives the whole variable domain DGGITQSPKYLFRKEGQNVTLSCEQNLNHDAMYWYRQDPGQGLRLIYYSQIVNDFQKGDIAEGYSVSREKKESFPLTVTSAQKNPTAFYLCASSPNGRNKNIQYFGAGTRLSVL.

The V call is TRBV28, the J call TRBJ1-5, with TRBD1 identical over 8 bases. The CDR3 is 17 amino acids. Germline V gene data show CDR1 as MDHEN and CDR2 as SYDVKM. Trimming at V came to 6 bases and at J to 2 bases, leaving 12 bases not matched to a gene. CDR3 bases: TGTGCCAGCAGCCCTGTACAGGGGGGCGTCGGCAATCAGCCCCAGCATTTT. Protein: CASSPVQGGVGNQPQHF.

The chain links TRBV7-8 to TRBJ2-1; D might be TRBD2 (6 bases). V was trimmed by 2 bases and J by 4 bases, leaving 12 bases between them. Germline CDR1 SGHVS, CDR2 FQNEAQ. This CDR3 is 15 amino acids long. In DNA form, the CDR3 reads TGTGCCAGCAGCTTACGTGGTAGCGGATACAATGAGCAGTTCTTC. The encoded protein is CASSLRGSGYNEQFF.

The rearrangement joins TRBV5-6 to TRBJ2-7; D ambiguous. The CDR3 runs 15 residues. With 1 base removed from V and 5 bases from J, the gap between germline ends came to 16 bases. Germline V CDR1 and CDR2: SGHDT, YYEEEE. As DNA, the CDR3 is TGTGCCAGCAGCTTGATCTCGAGTCTCGGTGACGAGCAGTACTTC. This encodes CASSLISSLGDEQYF. Complete variable domain (other parts from reference TRBV5-6 and TRBJ2-7): DAGVTQSPTHLIKTRGQQVTLRCSPKSGHDTVSWYQQALGQGPQFIFQYYEEEERQRGNFPDRFSGHQFPNYSSELNVNALLLGDSALYLCASSLISSLGDEQYFGPGTRLTVT.

There are a few counts of this clone. The V and J genes are TRBV28 and TRBJ1-1; 7 positions agree with TRBD1. The CDR3 is made up of 16 amino acids. V lost 3 bases to trimming and J lost 5 bases; unmatched junction nucleotides: 12. The germline CDR1 and CDR2 sequences are MDHEN and SYDVKM. The CDR3 nucleotides read TGTGCCAGCAGTTTCTCACCCCCAGGGGGGCATACTGAAGCTTTCTTT. Its protein product is CASSFSPPGGHTEAFF. Supplemented by reference TRBV28 and TRBJ1-1, the full variable domain reads DVKVTQSSRYLVKRTGEKVFLECVQDMDHENMFWYRQDPGLGLRLIYFSYDVKMKEKGDIPEGYSVSREKKERFSLILESASTNQTSMYLCASSFSPPGGHTEAFFGQGTRLTVV.

The chain links TRBV5-4 to TRBJ2-2; the D is unclear. Germline CDR1 reads SGHNT; CDR2 reads YYREEE (reference sequence). Trimming removed 0 bases at V and 0 bases at J, with 9 bases between. CDR3 length equals 16 residues. The CDR3 is CASSLGLKANTGELFF. DNA for the CDR3: TGTGCCAGCAGCTTGGGACTGAAAGCGAACACCGGGGAGCTGTTTTTT.

The chain carries TRBV28 and TRBJ2-7, with TRBD1 identical over 7 bases. CDR1 and CDR2 (germline): MDHEN, SYDVKM. Losses at the gene ends were 2 bases for V and 3 bases for J; bases not matched to a gene: 7. The CDR3 runs to 15 residues. The CDR3 here is CASSLLDRLNYEQYF. The CDR3 coding sequence is TGTGCCAGCAGTTTACTGGACAGGTTAAACTACGAGCAGTACTTC.

The chain employs TRBV19 and TRBJ1-5; a weak D match, TRBD1 (6 bases). This CDR3 spans 15 amino acids. V was pared by 10 bases and J by 3 bases, with 19 bases between. CDR1 LNHDA and CDR2 SQIVND come from the germline V gene (reference sequence). The CDR3 nucleotides are TGTGCCACCATAGAGGGCGGGGGCGTCAATCAGCCCCAGCATTTT. Protein product: CATIEGGGVNQPQHF.

The rearrangement links TRBV25-1 to TRBJ1-2; 7 nucleotides match TRBD1. CDR3 length equals 13 residues. V lost 3 bases to trimming and J lost 14 bases; unmatched junction nucleotides: 12. Germline assignment: CDR1 MGHDK and CDR2 SYGVNS. This CDR3 reads CASSDLNRGAITF. The DNA of the CDR3 is TGTGCCAGCAGTGATTTAAACAGGGGAGCTATTACCTTC.

The V call is TRBV5-4, the J call TRBJ2-3, with D perhaps TRBD1 (5 bases). The CDR3 loop spans 13 amino acids. V was pared by 3 bases and J by 3 bases, with 8 bases between. Germline V gene lookup returns CDR1 SGHNT and CDR2 YYREEE (reference sequence). This CDR3 reads CASSWGGTDTQYF. CDR3 bases: TGTGCCAGCAGCTGGGGCGGTACAGATACGCAGTATTTT.

The chain uses TRBV28 and TRBJ1-1; 7 bases agree with TRBD1. This CDR3 region has 13 residues. The germline V gene encodes CDR1 MDHEN and CDR2 SYDVKM. The V gene end was trimmed by 3 bases and the J gene end by 5 bases; junction bases not matched to a gene: 3. CDR3 sequence: CASSFTGETEAFF. The CDR3 nucleotides read TGTGCCAGCAGTTTCACAGGGGAGACTGAAGCTTTCTTT.